This T cell receptor (beta chain) was documented in a study of blood T cell repertoires in COVID-19. About the research overall: Acute and convalescent COVID-19 specimens originated in the United States, Italy and Spain. Sample material is recorded as cDNA or gDNA derived from T cells, B-cell-depleted T cells, or PBMCs.

The germline CDR1 and CDR2 sequences are SGHDN and FVKESK. CDR3 size: 16 residues. Deletions cut 0 bases from V and 3 bases from J, with 12 bases between. Sequenced by immunoSEQ multiplex PCR; TCRdb stores in-frame clones only, minus some. The sample yields approximately 290,000 clones, 90% seen once. The origin of this receptor is a woman aged 18-35 years with acute COVID-19. Sequenced material: PBMCs or T cells enriched from blood (not recorded which). The chain links TRBV14 to TRBJ2-4, with D perhaps matching TRBD1 (5 bases). The DNA for the CDR3 is TGTGCCAGCAGCCAAGAGTTCCTTCAGGGCAAAAACATTCAGTACTTC. Translation gives CASSQEFLQGKNIQYF.